The rows below give T cell receptor beta chains drawn from one sample of a study of blood T cell repertoires in COVID-19. Repertoires were generated with immunoSEQ multiplex PCR, while TCRdb's copy carries only in-frame clones and drops some. In the table there are 310,000 or so clones, over 75% of which are singletons. Sequencing input: PBMCs or T cells enriched from blood (not recorded which). The receptor source for this set is a woman in her twenties or thirties who had recovered from COVID-19. The CDR3 runs from the conserved cysteine through the conserved F or W. D genes are given only for firm matches. Clone size is stated in some rows and not others, as once, few, many or a class when expanded.

NA	TRBV5-1	TRBD1	16	TRBJ2-2	CASSWGQIANTGELFF	TGCGCCAGCAGCTGGGGACAGATCGCGAACACCGGGGAGCTGTTTTTT
few	TRBV7-2	NA	15	TRBJ2-7	CASSLGEGNSYEQYF	TGTGCCAGCAGCTTAGGTGAGGGAAACTCCTACGAGCAGTACTTC
NA	TRBV5-1	TRBD1	16	TRBJ2-3	CASSLTGQGSTDTQYF	TGCGCCAGCAGCTTGACAGGACAGGGGAGCACAGATACGCAGTATTTT
NA	TRBV24-1	NA	16	TRBJ2-1	CATSAGSGYQYNEQFF	TGTGCCACCAGTGCGGGTAGCGGCTACCAATACAATGAGCAGTTCTTC
NA	TRBV7-8	NA	16	TRBJ2-2	CASSPKGGSNTGELFF	TGTGCCAGCAGCCCTAAGGGGGGGTCGAACACCGGGGAGCTGTTTTTT
once	TRBV5-4	NA	14	TRBJ2-5	CASSRGSLKETQYF	TGTGCCAGCTCTAGAGGGAGTCTTAAGGAGACCCAGTACTTC
NA	TRBV6-1	TRBD2	20	TRBJ2-3	CASSEVKGLAGSRATDTQYF	TGTGCCAGCAGTGAAGTCAAGGGACTAGCGGGATCAAGGGCCACAGATACGCAGTATTTT
once	TRBV27	TRBD1	14	TRBJ1-1	CASSWGQQNTEAFF	TGTGCCAGCAGCTGGGGACAGCAGAACACTGAAGCTTTCTTT
NA	TRBV19	NA	17	TRBJ1-5	CASSMGAGQGSDQPQHF	TGTGCCAGTAGTATGGGGGCCGGGCAGGGAAGTGATCAGCCCCAGCATTTT
NA	TRBV14	NA	13	TRBJ1-2	CASSRDTLYGYTF	TGTGCCAGCAGCCGGGACACCCTCTATGGCTACACCTTC